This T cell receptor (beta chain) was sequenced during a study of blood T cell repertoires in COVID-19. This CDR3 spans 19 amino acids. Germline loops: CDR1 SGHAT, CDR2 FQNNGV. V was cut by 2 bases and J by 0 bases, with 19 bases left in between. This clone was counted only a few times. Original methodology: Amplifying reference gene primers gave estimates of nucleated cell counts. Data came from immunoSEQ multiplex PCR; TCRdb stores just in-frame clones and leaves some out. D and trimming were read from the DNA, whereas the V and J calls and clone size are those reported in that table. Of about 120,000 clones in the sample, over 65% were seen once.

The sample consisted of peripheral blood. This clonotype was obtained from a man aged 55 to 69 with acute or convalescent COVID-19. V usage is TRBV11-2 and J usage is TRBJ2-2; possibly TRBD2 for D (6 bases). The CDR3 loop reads CASSLWVGRRDTNTGELFF. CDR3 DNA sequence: TGTGCCAGCAGCTTATGGGTGGGGAGGAGGGATACGAACACCGGGGAGCTGTTTTTT.